This T cell receptor beta chain comes out of a study of CD8 T cells in ankylosing spondylitis. CDR1 LGHDT and CDR2 YNNKEL come from the germline V gene (reference sequence). The CDR3 is 15 amino acids. Trimming pared 4 bases from V and 5 bases from J, leaving 17 bases between. This clonotype was detected ten times or more. Its antigen is unknown. It was by quantitative 5'-RACE with molecular barcodes that TCR beta libraries were made. MiXCR, run by TCRdb on the 5' RACE reads, gives a single entry per CDR3 protein. The repertoire consists of 200,000 to 250,000 distinct CDR3 sequences, with 10% occurring once and the leading ten covering roughly a fifth. Findings of the study overall: Matched ankylosing spondylitis synovial fluid reportedly contained a significantly enriched population of disease-linked clones. Some of these motif variants have turned up before, in reports on reactive arthritis synovial fluid and blood.

This sequence originates from a male donor with ankylosing spondylitis or in good health (not recorded which). Sequencing input: blood, either unsorted or a sorted T cell fraction (not recorded which). The chain uses TRBV3-1 and TRBJ2-5; D perhaps matches TRBD2 (5 bases). This CDR3 reads CASSPTTGSEETQYF. For the CDR3, the DNA is TGTGCCAGCAGCCCGACCACGGGGAGCGAGGAGACCCAGTACTTC.